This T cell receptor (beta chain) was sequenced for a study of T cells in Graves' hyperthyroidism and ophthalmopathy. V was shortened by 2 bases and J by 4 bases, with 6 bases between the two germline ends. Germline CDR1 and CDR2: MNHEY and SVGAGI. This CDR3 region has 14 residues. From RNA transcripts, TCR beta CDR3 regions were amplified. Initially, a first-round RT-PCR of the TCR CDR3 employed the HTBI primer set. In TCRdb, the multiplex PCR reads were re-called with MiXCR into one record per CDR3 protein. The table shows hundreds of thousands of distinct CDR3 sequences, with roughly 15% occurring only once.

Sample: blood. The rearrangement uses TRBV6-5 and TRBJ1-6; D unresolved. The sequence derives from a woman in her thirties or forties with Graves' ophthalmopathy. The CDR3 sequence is CASSYETYNSPLHF. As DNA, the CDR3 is TGTGCCAGCAGTTACGAAACATATAATTCACCCCTCCACTTT.